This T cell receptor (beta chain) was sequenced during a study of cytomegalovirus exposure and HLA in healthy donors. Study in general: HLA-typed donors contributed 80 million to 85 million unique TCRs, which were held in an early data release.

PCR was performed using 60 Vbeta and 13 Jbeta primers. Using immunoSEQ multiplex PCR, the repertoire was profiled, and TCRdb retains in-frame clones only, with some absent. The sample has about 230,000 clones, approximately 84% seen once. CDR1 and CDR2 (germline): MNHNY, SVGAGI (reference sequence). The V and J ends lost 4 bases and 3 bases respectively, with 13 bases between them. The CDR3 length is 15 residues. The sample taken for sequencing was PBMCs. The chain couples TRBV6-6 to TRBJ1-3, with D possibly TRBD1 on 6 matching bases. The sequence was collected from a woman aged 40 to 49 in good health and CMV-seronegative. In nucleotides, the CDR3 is TGTGCCAGCAGTTCCTCCGGGACACTTGGAAACACCATATATTTT. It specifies CASSSSGTLGNTIYF.